This T cell receptor (beta chain) was captured in a study of T cells in Graves' hyperthyroidism and ophthalmopathy. Diagnosing involved the use of clinical symptoms, serum thyroxine and TRAb, thyroid ultrasound and orbital computed tomography. Initially, at the first diagnosis of hyperthyroidism and before any ophthalmopathy symptoms, blood was sampled. This clonotype appeared a few times. Antigen specificity is unknown. Germline V gene data show CDR1 as KGHSH and CDR2 as LQKENI. The CDR3 sequence is 14 residues long. V shed 3 bases, J shed 5 bases, and the junction held 3 bases outside the gene matches. What was amplified from RNA transcripts were TCR beta CDR3 regions. HTBI primers drove first-round RT-PCR of the TCR CDR3. Via MiXCR, TCRdb re-called the multiplex PCR reads, giving one row per CDR3 protein. Of 550,000 to 650,000 distinct CDR3 sequences listed, approximately 15% were seen once; the top ten hold roughly 5.5%.

Notes on the study in general: Most thyroid clonotypes expanded above 0.001 were also detected in blood.

Sequencing used blood. The receptor was derived from a woman aged 25 to 39 with Graves' hyperthyroidism that later progressed to Graves' ophthalmopathy. The chain joins TRBV18 to TRBJ1-1; the match to TRBD1 covers 10 bases. The DNA of the CDR3 is TGTGCCAGCTCACCTGGGACAGGGGAAACTGAAGCTTTCTTT. Encoded protein: CASSPGTGETEAFF.